This is a list of T cell receptor beta chains from one sample in a study of blood T cells in healthy people across ages. MiXCR was run by TCRdb on the 5' RACE reads, yielding one entry per CDR3 protein. Seen here are 700,000 or so distinct CDR3 sequences, about 24% observed once, and the top ten hold about 22%. Material: blood. The source of these receptors is a man in his 70s in good health. CDR3s include the opening cysteine and the closing phenylalanine or tryptophan. The D gene is left open where the match is weak. Part of the rows lack a size; the others show once, few, many or a class for expanded clones.

TRBJ1-4 TRBV7-6 NA NA TGTGCCAGCAGCTTAGCTGGGACGGGGGCGAGTGAAAAACTGTTTTTT CASSLAGTGASEKLFF
TRBJ1-6 TRBV7-2 NA NA TGTGCCAGCAGCTTAACCCGTAATTCACCCCTCCACTTT CASSLTRNSPLHF
TRBJ2-7 TRBV7-2 many NA TGTGCCAGCAGCCCTCAGCCGGGCGGCTCCTACGAGCAGTACTTC CASSPQPGGSYEQYF
TRBJ2-1 TRBV20-1 NA TRBD2 TGCAGTGCTAGTGAGTTAGGGACTAGCGGGGGAAATGAGCAGTTCTTC CSASELGTSGGNEQFF
TRBJ2-4 TRBV7-9 few NA TGTGCCAGCAGCCCCACAATACAACTAGCCAAAAACATTCAGTACTTC CASSPTIQLAKNIQYF
TRBJ2-3 TRBV24-1 NA TRBD2 TGTGCCACCAGTGATAGCTCCCTAGCGGGACGCACAGATACGCAGTATTTT CATSDSSLAGRTDTQYF
TRBJ1-6 TRBV12-3/TRBV12-4 NA NA TGTGCCAGCAGTTTTAACAGCAATTCACCCCTCCACTTT CASSFNSNSPLHF
TRBJ1-5 TRBV9 NA NA TGTGCCAGCAGCGTAGGAGTCAATCAGCCCCAGCATTTT CASSVGVNQPQHF
TRBJ2-3 TRBV7-2 NA NA TGTGCCAGCAGCTTAGTCTCTCTAGCAGCTAGCACAGATACGCAGTATTTT CASSLVSLAASTDTQYF
TRBJ2-3 TRBV20-1 NA NA TGCAGTGCAGCGACCGGGACTCATTACACAGATACGCAGTATTTT CSAATGTHYTDTQYF
TRBJ1-1 TRBV12-3/TRBV12-4 NA NA TGTGCCAGCAGACGATCCTGGGGGAGCGCTGAAGCTTTCTTT CASRRSWGSAEAFF
TRBJ1-4 TRBV9 few TRBD1 TGTGCCAGCAGCAGCCGGGGACAGAGATTTGAAAAACTGTTTTTT CASSSRGQRFEKLFF
TRBJ2-3 TRBV6-2/TRBV6-3 few NA TGTGCCAGCAGGGGTAGAGATACGCAGTATTTT CASRGRDTQYF
TRBJ1-4 TRBV4-1 NA NA TGCGCCAGCAGCCAGTTCGGGACGGTGGGGAATGAAAAACTGTTTTTT CASSQFGTVGNEKLFF
TRBJ2-3 TRBV5-1 NA NA TGCGCCAGCAGCGCCGCAGGCACAGATACGCAGTATTTT CASSAAGTDTQYF
TRBJ2-1 TRBV4-2 few NA TGTGCCAGCAGCCAAAGGTATGAGCAGTTCTTC CASSQRYEQFF
TRBJ1-2 TRBV20-1 NA NA TGCAGTGCTAGAGTGACTCAGCGAAACTATGGCTACACCTTC CSARVTQRNYGYTF